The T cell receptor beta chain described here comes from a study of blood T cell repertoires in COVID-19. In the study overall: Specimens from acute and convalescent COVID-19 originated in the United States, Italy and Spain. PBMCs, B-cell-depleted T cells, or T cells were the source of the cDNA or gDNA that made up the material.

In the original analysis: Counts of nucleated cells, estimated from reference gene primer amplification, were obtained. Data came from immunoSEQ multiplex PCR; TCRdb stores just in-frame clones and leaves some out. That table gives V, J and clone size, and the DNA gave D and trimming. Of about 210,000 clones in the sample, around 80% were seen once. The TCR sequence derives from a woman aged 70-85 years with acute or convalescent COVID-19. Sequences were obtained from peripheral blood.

The CDR3 nucleotides read TGCGCCAGCAGCCCTACTACTAGCGGGGGGGGCACAGATACGCAGTATTTT. Its protein product is CASSPTTSGGGTDTQYF. The V call is TRBV4-1, the J call TRBJ2-3; TRBD2 aligns across 13 bases. Germline-derived CDR1 and CDR2 are MGHRA and YSYEKL. The V gene end was trimmed by 4 bases and the J gene end by 1 base; junction bases not matched to a gene: 5. The CDR3 extends over 17 amino acids.